This T cell receptor beta chain was sequenced during a study of Graves' ophthalmopathy and Graves' hyperthyroidism. As for the study in general: Peripheral blood collection took place at initial diagnosis, before any treatment.

The authors amplified TCR beta CDR3 regions from RNA transcripts. HTBI primers were employed in first-round RT-PCR, then a second-round multiplex PCR followed. TCRdb re-derived calls from the multiplex PCR reads in MiXCR, one entry per CDR3 protein. The sample lists some 410,000 distinct CDR3 sequences; over 20% were seen once. Notes on the study in general: Clonotypes were expanded in thyroid at above 0.001 frequency, and most also appeared in blood. As the model predicted ophthalmopathy progression, it achieved a sensitivity of approximately 65% and a specificity of about 72%.

The length of the CDR3 is 14 residues. Trimming took 0 bases from V and 3 from J, leaving 9 bases between them. The V gene's germline CDR1 is SNHLY and CDR2 FYNNEI. Hyperthyroidism was classified as stable if no ophthalmopathy occurred within 18 months of follow-up. As concerns this clonotype: What it recognizes is unknown.

The gene calls are TRBV2 and TRBJ2-7; D uncertain. Sequences were obtained from peripheral blood. The TCR comes from a woman between 18 and 29 years old with stable Graves' hyperthyroidism. This CDR3 reads CASSEALAFYEQYF. The DNA for the CDR3 is TGTGCCAGCAGTGAAGCGCTCGCCTTCTACGAGCAGTACTTC.